This TCR beta chain was sequenced during a study of breast tumors, draining lymph nodes, adjacent tissues. This clonotype appeared many times. TCRdb re-analysed the multiplex PCR reads in MiXCR, keeping a single row per CDR3 protein. The repertoire has around 230,000 distinct CDR3 sequences, approximately 29% of them found once; the top ten carry 1.2% to 1.5%. Samples came from axillary lymph nodes draining the breast cancer. This CDR3 comprises 15 residues. Trimming took 0 bases from V and 2 from J; bases not matched to a gene: 2. Germline assignment: CDR1 MNHNY and CDR2 SVGAGI (reference sequence). Sequencing was carried out using axillary lymph node tissue. The receptor was isolated from a female donor with breast cancer. Some clones in this sample may be carry-over from other donors' samples. The chain carries TRBV6-6 and TRBJ2-3, with 7 bases matching TRBD1. CDR3 coding DNA: TGTGCCAGCAGTTACTCGGGACAGACCACAGATACGCAGTATTTT. It yields the protein CASSYSGQTTDTQYF.